Below, 5 T cell receptor beta chains from the same sample are listed, as sequenced in a study of T-cell reconstitution after alpha-beta-depleted transplantation in children. Using unique molecular identifiers, the investigators prepared the TCRbeta library. MiXCR was run by TCRdb on the PCR reads, yielding one entry per CDR3 protein. The data show hundreds of thousands of distinct CDR3 sequences, approximately 11% seen once. Source: PBMCs, taken before TCRalphabeta/CD19-depleted stem cell transplant. The receptor source for this set is a child less than two years old with acute myeloid leukemia, due to receive a stem cell transplant.

V usage is TRBV12-3 or TRBV12-4 and J usage is TRBJ2-2; D remains ambiguous. V dropped 6 bases and J dropped 7 bases, with 6 bases sitting between them. The CDR3 runs to 11 residues. CDR3 nucleotide sequence: TGTGCCAGCAGGGACCGCGGGGAGCTGTTTTTT. Translating it yields CASRDRGELFF.

This clonotype was recorded at least ten times. The CDR3 loop is CASSVRSDLHTIYF. The CDR3 DNA reads TGCGCCAGCAGCGTCAGAAGTGACCTACACACCATATATTTT. The chain uses TRBV5-1 and TRBJ1-3, with D unresolved. This CDR3 comprises 14 residues. Trimming took 4 bases from V and 8 from J, leaving 16 bases between them. The germline gives CDR1 SGHRS, CDR2 YFSETQ.

This clonotype showed up many times. The chain combines TRBV12-3 or TRBV12-4 with TRBJ2-7, with 10 positions matching TRBD2. J lost 0 bases, V lost 5 bases, and 4 bases had no gene match. This CDR3 has 15 residues. CDR3 in DNA: TGTGCCAGCAGTCCCGGGACTAGCGCCTCCTACGAGCAGTACTTC. Protein sequence: CASSPGTSASYEQYF.

This clonotype was counted ten times or more. Germline and junction disagree at one end, which may indicate a read error. The chain joins TRBV6-1 to TRBJ1-2; possible D gene TRBD1, 5 bases. Germline-derived CDR1 and CDR2 are MNHNS and SASEGT. This CDR3 has 14 amino acids. In DNA form, the CDR3 reads TGTGCCAGCAGGGAAGAAGGGGAGAACTATGGCTACACCTTC. Translation gives CASREEGENYGYTF.

This clonotype occurred many times. This chain connects TRBV5-1 to TRBJ2-5; 14 bases align to TRBD2. CDR3 length: 18 residues. V gave up 0 bases and J gave up 2 bases; unmatched junction bases: 6. Germline CDR1 is SGHRS and CDR2 is YFSETQ. The CDR3 spells CASSLAGTSGRAQETQYF. CDR3 sequence (DNA): TGCGCCAGCAGCTTGGCCGGGACTAGCGGGAGAGCGCAAGAGACCCAGTACTTC.